The clone carrying this TCR beta chain is a singleton in its sample. The sample originates from a study of control samples from healthy donors and cancer patients. This CDR3 region has 14 residues. The V gene's germline CDR1 is SGDLS and CDR2 YYNGEE. Trimming took off 0 bases at V and 4 bases at J, with 10 bases between the two ends. Only in-frame clones appear in the TCRdb table, and some are missing; sequencing was by immunoSEQ multiplex PCR. Among 150,000 to 200,000 clones listed, roughly 89% were seen once. The chain carries TRBV9 and TRBJ1-1; possible D gene TRBD1, 6 bases. Material for sequencing was blood. The source of this sequence is a woman in her fifties or sixties in good health. CDR3 sequence (DNA): TGTGCCAGCAGCGTAGCTGGCAGGGGCACTGAAGCTTTCTTT. Encoded protein: CASSVAGRGTEAFF.